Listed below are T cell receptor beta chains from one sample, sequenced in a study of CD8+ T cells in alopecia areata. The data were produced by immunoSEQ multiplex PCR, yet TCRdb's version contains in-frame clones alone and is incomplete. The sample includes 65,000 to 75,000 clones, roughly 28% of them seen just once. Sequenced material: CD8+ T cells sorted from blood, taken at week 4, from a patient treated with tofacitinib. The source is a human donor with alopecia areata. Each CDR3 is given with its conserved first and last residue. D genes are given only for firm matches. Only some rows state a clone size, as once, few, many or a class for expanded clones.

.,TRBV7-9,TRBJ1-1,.,CASSRRDTLEAFF,TGTGCCAGCAGCCGTCGGGACACCTTAGAAGCTTTCTTT
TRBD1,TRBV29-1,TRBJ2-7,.,CSAETGTYEQYF,TGCAGCGCCGAGACAGGGACCTACGAGCAGTACTTC
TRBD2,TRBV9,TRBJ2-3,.,CASSVSGVADTQYF,TGTGCCAGCAGCGTTAGCGGGGTTGCAGATACGCAGTATTTT
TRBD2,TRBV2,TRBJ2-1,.,CASSEPREGLHNYNEQFF,TGTGCCAGCAGTGAACCCCGGGAGGGCCTTCACAACTACAATGAGCAGTTCTTC
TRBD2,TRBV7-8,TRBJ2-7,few,CASSLEPGLATYEQYF,TGTGCCAGCAGCTTAGAACCGGGACTAGCGACCTACGAGCAGTACTTC
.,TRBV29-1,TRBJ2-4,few,CSVDGGTKNIQYF,TGCAGCGTTGATGGGGGGACCAAAAACATTCAGTACTTC
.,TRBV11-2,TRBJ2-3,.,CASSLGADTQYF,TGTGCCAGCTCCTTAGGGGCAGATACGCAGTATTTT
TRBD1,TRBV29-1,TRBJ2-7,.,CSVERRRQGSYEQYF,TGCAGCGTTGAGAGGAGGAGACAGGGCTCCTACGAGCAGTACTTC
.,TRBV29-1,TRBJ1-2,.,CSAGPEHNYGYTF,TGCAGCGCTGGACCGGAACATAACTATGGCTACACCTTC
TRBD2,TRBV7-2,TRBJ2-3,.,CASSPRTSGRAYTQYF,TGTGCCAGCAGCCCACGGACTAGCGGGAGGGCCTATACGCAGTATTTT
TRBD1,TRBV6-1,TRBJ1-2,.,CASSATGSTF,TGTGCCAGCAGTGCGACAGGGAGCACCTTC
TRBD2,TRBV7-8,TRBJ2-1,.,CASSWTSGRASSYNEQFF,TGTGCCAGCAGCTGGACTAGCGGGAGGGCTAGCTCCTACAATGAGCAGTTCTTC
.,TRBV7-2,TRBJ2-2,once,CASSLLAGELFF,TGTGCCAGCAGCTTACTCGCCGGGGAGCTGTTTTTT
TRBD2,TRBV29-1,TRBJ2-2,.,CSAGLRGELFF,TGCAGCGCGGGACTAAGAGGGGAGCTGTTTTTT
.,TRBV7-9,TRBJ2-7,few,CASSLGLSEQYF,TGTGCCAGCAGCTTAGGTCTAAGCGAGCAGTACTTC
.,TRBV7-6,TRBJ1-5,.,CASSPTVGSNQPQHF,TGTGCCAGCAGCCCGACAGTTGGGAGCAATCAGCCCCAGCATTTT